This T cell receptor beta chain emerged from a study of prognosis after radiotherapy for stage I lung cancer. The wider study: There were no patients who received concurrent therapy with stereotactic body radiotherapy. Overall study results and limits: Patients without metastases reportedly showed TRBV and TRBJ gene usage unlike that of patients with metastases.

Collection of peripheral blood, in a volume of around 6.1 milliliters, was performed at each of two time points. The CDR3 has 15 amino acids. The germline gives CDR1 LNHNV, CDR2 YYDKDF (reference sequence). Trimming removed 3 bases from V and 2 bases from J; junction bases left unmatched: 2. From genomic DNA, TCR beta CDR3 was amplified by two-round multiplex PCR. First-round PCR employed TRBV- and TRBJ-specific primers for each gene. Via MiXCR, TCRdb re-called the multiplex PCR reads, giving one row per CDR3 protein. Here the sample spans about 31,000 distinct CDR3 sequences, about 34% being singletons. This clonotype was seen many times. Its specificity is unknown.

The clonotype originates from a donor of 50 years or more with non-small cell lung cancer. Source: PBMCs, taken before or after stereotactic body radiation therapy (not recorded which). The V call is TRBV15, the J call TRBJ2-3, with 10 bases that match TRBD2. The CDR3 loop reads CATSSLAGDTDTQYF. The CDR3 nucleotides are TGTGCCACCAGCAGTCTAGCGGGAGACACAGATACGCAGTATTTT.